The rows below give T cell receptor beta chains drawn from one sample of a study of CD8 T cells in ankylosing spondylitis. TCRdb re-analysed the 5' RACE reads in MiXCR, keeping a single row per CDR3 protein. The profile shows about 130,000 distinct CDR3 sequences, 6.5% to 9% of them singletons. Sequenced: blood, either unsorted or a sorted T cell fraction (not recorded which). Receptor source: a male donor with ankylosing spondylitis or in good health (not recorded which). CDR3s include the opening cysteine and the closing phenylalanine or tryptophan. The D gene is left open where the match is weak. Size tells how often a clone was seen (once, few, many) or the class of an expanded clone, and some rows leave it out.

V gene: TRBV12-3/TRBV12-4; clone size: NA; D gene: NA; J gene: TRBJ1-6; CDR3 DNA: TGTGCCAGCAGTCAACCCGGGACCCCCCTCCACTTT; CDR3 protein: CASSQPGTPLHF
V gene: TRBV7-2; clone size: many; D gene: NA; J gene: TRBJ2-7; CDR3 DNA: TGTGCCAGCTTAGAACGAAGCTCCTACGAGCAGTACTTC; CDR3 protein: CASLERSSYEQYF
V gene: TRBV7-9; clone size: many; D gene: TRBD1; J gene: TRBJ2-1; CDR3 DNA: TGTGCCAGCAGCTTAGGGGCGGGACAGGGTGTCGATGAGCAGTTCTTC; CDR3 protein: CASSLGAGQGVDEQFF
V gene: TRBV7-2; clone size: NA; D gene: NA; J gene: TRBJ1-1; CDR3 DNA: TGTGCCAGCAGCTTAAGACAGGCTGGGGGCACTGAAGCTTTCTTT; CDR3 protein: CASSLRQAGGTEAFF
V gene: TRBV2; clone size: once; D gene: TRBD2; J gene: TRBJ2-2; CDR3 DNA: TGTGCCAGCAGAGGAGGACTAGCGGGAACCGGGGAGCTGTTTTTT; CDR3 protein: CASRGGLAGTGELFF
V gene: TRBV29-1; clone size: many; D gene: NA; J gene: TRBJ2-7; CDR3 DNA: TGCAGCGTTGAACGTCAGGGGATCGACGAGCAGTACTTC; CDR3 protein: CSVERQGIDEQYF
V gene: TRBV5-1; clone size: many; D gene: NA; J gene: TRBJ2-1; CDR3 DNA: TGCGCCAGCAGCTTGTCGTTGGGGGGCGGGGGCAATGAGCAGTTCTTC; CDR3 protein: CASSLSLGGGGNEQFF
V gene: TRBV27; clone size: many; D gene: NA; J gene: TRBJ2-2; CDR3 DNA: TGTGCCAGCAGTTTAAGAGGCGGAGCGAACACCGGGGAGCTGTTTTTT; CDR3 protein: CASSLRGGANTGELFF
V gene: TRBV29-1; clone size: many; D gene: TRBD2; J gene: TRBJ2-2; CDR3 DNA: TGCAGCGCATCTAGCGGGTTCCGCCATAGCACCGGGGAGCTGTTTTTT; CDR3 protein: CSASSGFRHSTGELFF
V gene: TRBV19; clone size: many; D gene: NA; J gene: TRBJ2-7; CDR3 DNA: TGTGCCAGTAGTATAGGTGGGAACGAGCAGTACTTC; CDR3 protein: CASSIGGNEQYF
V gene: TRBV7-9; clone size: many; D gene: NA; J gene: TRBJ2-2; CDR3 DNA: TGTGCCAGCAGCTCCCCTGCGAATCTGTTTTTT; CDR3 protein: CASSSPANLFF
V gene: TRBV29-1; clone size: many; D gene: NA; J gene: TRBJ2-2; CDR3 DNA: TGCAGCGTTTGGGGCCTCTACACCGGGGAGCTGTTTTTT; CDR3 protein: CSVWGLYTGELFF
V gene: TRBV7-3; clone size: many; D gene: NA; J gene: TRBJ2-3; CDR3 DNA: TGTGCCAGCAGCCCCTATGGGGGCACAGATACGCAGTATTTT; CDR3 protein: CASSPYGGTDTQYF
V gene: TRBV10-3; clone size: many; D gene: NA; J gene: TRBJ2-3; CDR3 DNA: TGTGCCATCAGTGAGATAGGGGATACGCAGTATTTT; CDR3 protein: CAISEIGDTQYF
V gene: TRBV7-9; clone size: many; D gene: NA; J gene: TRBJ2-7; CDR3 DNA: TGTGCCAGCAGCCCAGCCAAGTCCTACGAGCAGTACTTC; CDR3 protein: CASSPAKSYEQYF
V gene: TRBV11-2; clone size: many; D gene: NA; J gene: TRBJ2-3; CDR3 DNA: TGTGCCAGTCAACTCAGGGGGGCAAGCACAGATACGCAGTATTTT; CDR3 protein: CASQLRGASTDTQYF
V gene: TRBV24-1; clone size: many; D gene: TRBD1; J gene: TRBJ2-5; CDR3 DNA: TGTGCCACCAGTGATTACGGACAGGGGATTGAGACCCAGTACTTC; CDR3 protein: CATSDYGQGIETQYF
V gene: TRBV12-3/TRBV12-4; clone size: few; D gene: NA; J gene: TRBJ2-5; CDR3 DNA: TGTGCCAGCAGTCCGCGACTTGGGACCTCTGAGACCCAGTACTTC; CDR3 protein: CASSPRLGTSETQYF
V gene: TRBV11-2; clone size: many; D gene: TRBD2; J gene: TRBJ2-1; CDR3 DNA: TGTGCCAGCAGCTTAGGGAGACTAGCGGGAGACTTAGACAATGAGCAGTTCTTC; CDR3 protein: CASSLGRLAGDLDNEQFF
V gene: TRBV20-1; clone size: NA; D gene: TRBD2; J gene: TRBJ2-5; CDR3 DNA: TGCAGTCCCCAGACTAGCGGGGGGGTAGAGACCCAGTACTTC; CDR3 protein: CSPQTSGGVETQYF
V gene: TRBV7-3; clone size: many; D gene: TRBD2; J gene: TRBJ2-2; CDR3 DNA: TGTGCCAGCAGTTTTTACGGACTAGCGGGAGCACGTGGCACCGGGGAGCTGTTTTTT; CDR3 protein: CASSFYGLAGARGTGELFF
V gene: TRBV5-1; clone size: many; D gene: TRBD1; J gene: TRBJ2-3; CDR3 DNA: TGCGCCAGCAGCTATGGACAGGGTCCTAGCACAGATACGCAGTATTTT; CDR3 protein: CASSYGQGPSTDTQYF
V gene: TRBV12-3/TRBV12-4; clone size: many; D gene: NA; J gene: TRBJ2-1; CDR3 DNA: TGTGCCAGCAGTTTCCCCAGCGGGGAGCAGTTCTTC; CDR3 protein: CASSFPSGEQFF
V gene: TRBV6-1; clone size: few; D gene: TRBD2; J gene: TRBJ2-1; CDR3 DNA: TGTGCCAGCAGACCGGCGGGAGGGACCAATGAGCAGTTCTTC; CDR3 protein: CASRPAGGTNEQFF
V gene: TRBV10-3; clone size: many; D gene: TRBD2; J gene: TRBJ2-1; CDR3 DNA: TGTGCCATCAGTGGGGGCAATAGCGGGGAATTGAGGCAGTTCTTC; CDR3 protein: CAISGGNSGELRQFF
V gene: TRBV11-3; clone size: many; D gene: TRBD2; J gene: TRBJ2-2; CDR3 DNA: TGTGCCAGCAGCTTAGGTCACGGGAGGGAGAACACCGGGGAGCTGTTTTTT; CDR3 protein: CASSLGHGRENTGELFF
V gene: TRBV9; clone size: many; D gene: TRBD1; J gene: TRBJ1-4; CDR3 DNA: TGTGCCAGCAGCGTAGGAGACTACAGGGGGTCGCGAGATGAAAAACTGTTTTTT; CDR3 protein: CASSVGDYRGSRDEKLFF
V gene: TRBV29-1; clone size: many; D gene: TRBD1; J gene: TRBJ1-2; CDR3 DNA: TGCAGCGTCCAGACAGGGAAGGGTAGTGGCTACACCTTC; CDR3 protein: CSVQTGKGSGYTF
V gene: TRBV9; clone size: many; D gene: TRBD2; J gene: TRBJ2-1; CDR3 DNA: TGTGCCAGCAGCGAGGGAGGGACTAGCGGGAGGACCTCTAGGGGTTGGAATGAGCAGTTCTTC; CDR3 protein: CASSEGGTSGRTSRGWNEQFF
V gene: TRBV20-1; clone size: many; D gene: NA; J gene: TRBJ2-3; CDR3 DNA: TGCAGCGTTAGGGGGGGAACCCCGCTCGATACGCAGTATTTT; CDR3 protein: CSVRGGTPLDTQYF
V gene: TRBV5-1; clone size: many; D gene: TRBD1; J gene: TRBJ1-1; CDR3 DNA: TGCGCCAGCAGCTGGGACAGCGACACTGAAGCTTTCTTT; CDR3 protein: CASSWDSDTEAFF
V gene: TRBV20-1; clone size: NA; D gene: TRBD2; J gene: TRBJ2-3; CDR3 DNA: TGCTGTGCGGAGGGACTAGCGGGGGTCCCGGGTGGTCGAGATACGCAGTATTTT; CDR3 protein: CCAEGLAGVPGGRDTQYF
V gene: TRBV6-5; clone size: many; D gene: NA; J gene: TRBJ2-3; CDR3 DNA: TGTGCCAGCAGTTTTAGCGGTTTGGGTAGCACAGATACGCAGTATTTT; CDR3 protein: CASSFSGLGSTDTQYF
V gene: TRBV2; clone size: few; D gene: NA; J gene: TRBJ2-1; CDR3 DNA: TGTGCCAGCAGTGAAGCGGGAGTGGGTGAGCAGTTCTTC; CDR3 protein: CASSEAGVGEQFF
V gene: TRBV12-3/TRBV12-4; clone size: many; D gene: TRBD1; J gene: TRBJ1-1; CDR3 DNA: TGTGCCAGCAGAGGGACAGGGATGAACACTGAAGCTTTCTTT; CDR3 protein: CASRGTGMNTEAFF
V gene: TRBV30; clone size: many; D gene: TRBD2; J gene: TRBJ2-3; CDR3 DNA: TGTGCCTGGAGCGAAGGACTAGCGGGGAGCACAGATACGCAGTATTTT; CDR3 protein: CAWSEGLAGSTDTQYF
V gene: TRBV28; clone size: many; D gene: NA; J gene: TRBJ2-4; CDR3 DNA: TGTGCCAGCAGTTTATCCCAGTTGGGCAAAAACATTCAGTACTTC; CDR3 protein: CASSLSQLGKNIQYF
V gene: TRBV5-1; clone size: many; D gene: NA; J gene: TRBJ2-2; CDR3 DNA: TGCGCCAGCAGCTTGGGGCAGGGCTCGAACACCGGGGAGCTGTTTTTT; CDR3 protein: CASSLGQGSNTGELFF
V gene: TRBV20-1; clone size: many; D gene: TRBD2; J gene: TRBJ2-5; CDR3 DNA: TGCAGTGCTAGATTTCCTAGCGGGACCGGGAGGGAGACCCAGTACTTC; CDR3 protein: CSARFPSGTGRETQYF
V gene: TRBV20-1; clone size: many; D gene: NA; J gene: TRBJ1-1; CDR3 DNA: TGCAGTGCTAGAGATAAGGATAGCGAAGCTTTCTTT; CDR3 protein: CSARDKDSEAFF
V gene: TRBV24-1; clone size: many; D gene: TRBD1; J gene: TRBJ2-2; CDR3 DNA: TGTGCCACCAGTGATACCGACAGGGCCGGGGAGCTGTTTTTT; CDR3 protein: CATSDTDRAGELFF
V gene: TRBV19; clone size: many; D gene: TRBD1; J gene: TRBJ2-7; CDR3 DNA: TGTGCCAGTAGTAGAAGAGGGGGCGCGTACGAGCAGTACTTC; CDR3 protein: CASSRRGGAYEQYF
V gene: TRBV6-1; clone size: many; D gene: TRBD2; J gene: TRBJ2-3; CDR3 DNA: TGTGCCTCAGCCCGGGCTAGCGGGGGGAATACAGATACGCAGTATTTT; CDR3 protein: CASARASGGNTDTQYF
V gene: TRBV12-3/TRBV12-4; clone size: many; D gene: TRBD2; J gene: TRBJ2-1; CDR3 DNA: TGTGCCAGCAGTTTTAGCGGGTCGGGGGGTAGGAATGAGCAGTTCTTC; CDR3 protein: CASSFSGSGGRNEQFF
V gene: TRBV5-6; clone size: many; D gene: NA; J gene: TRBJ2-7; CDR3 DNA: TGTGCCAGCAGCTTAACGACGAACCCCGAGCAGTACTTC; CDR3 protein: CASSLTTNPEQYF
V gene: TRBV12-3/TRBV12-4; clone size: many; D gene: NA; J gene: TRBJ1-1; CDR3 DNA: TGTGCCAGCAGTTTCCTGGGGGGGACTGAAGCTTTCTTT; CDR3 protein: CASSFLGGTEAFF
V gene: TRBV28; clone size: many; D gene: TRBD1; J gene: TRBJ2-7; CDR3 DNA: TGTGCCAGCACCCCGACAGGGATCGGCGAGCAGTACTTC; CDR3 protein: CASTPTGIGEQYF
V gene: TRBV20-1; clone size: many; D gene: TRBD2; J gene: TRBJ2-7; CDR3 DNA: TGCAGTGCTAGTTTCTTAGCGGGGGGCTACGAGCAGTACTTC; CDR3 protein: CSASFLAGGYEQYF
V gene: TRBV20-1; clone size: NA; D gene: TRBD1; J gene: TRBJ2-5; CDR3 DNA: TGCAGTGCTCCACGGGCTGGGACAGGGATACTCCAAGAGACCCAGTACTTC; CDR3 protein: CSAPRAGTGILQETQYF
V gene: TRBV20-1; clone size: many; D gene: NA; J gene: TRBJ1-6; CDR3 DNA: TGCAGTGTCCGTCCGGGGGCTCAGAATTCACCCCTCCACTTT; CDR3 protein: CSVRPGAQNSPLHF